The 8 T cell receptor beta chains listed next were all sequenced from one sample in a study of shared clonotypes between healthy human individuals. Some clones are missing from TCRdb's copy, which holds only in-frame ones; the method was immunoSEQ multiplex PCR. The data show under 2,500,000 clones, with approximately 96% seen just once and roughly 0.13% held by the top ten. Sequencing was performed on naive CD4+ T cells sorted from blood. Subset of the sample: CD45RA+ positively selected. The origin of the receptors is a man younger than 35 in good health.

The V call is TRBV18, the J call TRBJ1-4; D perhaps matches TRBD1 (5 bases). The V and J ends lost 2 bases and 8 bases respectively, with 12 bases between them. The germline V gene encodes CDR1 KGHSH and CDR2 LQKENI. This CDR3 has 14 amino acids. The CDR3 nucleotides read TGTGCCAGCTCACCAATTGGGGGTTGGGAAAAACTGTTTTTT. It yields the protein CASSPIGGWEKLFF.

The CDR3: CASSPSSGGGEKLFF. The CDR3 region has the DNA TGCGCCAGCAGCCCTTCCTCCGGTGGAGGAGAAAAACTGTTTTTT. The V and J genes are TRBV5-1 and TRBJ1-4; D call uncertain. Germline V gives CDR1 SGHRS, CDR2 YFSETQ. The CDR3 has 15 amino acids. Trimming took off 4 bases at V and 8 bases at J, with 18 bases between the two ends.

The chain combines TRBV19 with TRBJ1-6; D gene ambiguous. The V end lost 5 bases, the J end lost 0 bases, and 8 bases lay between the germline ends. Germline loops: CDR1 LNHDA, CDR2 SQIVND (reference sequence). The CDR3 has 15 amino acids. The CDR3 DNA sequence: TGTGCCAGTAGTTTCGGGATCTCCTATAATTCACCCCTCCACTTT. Its translation: CASSFGISYNSPLHF.

The chain uses TRBV11-2 and TRBJ1-3, with D unresolved. Germline lookup yields CDR1 SGHAT and CDR2 FQNNGV. V lost 6 bases and J 7 bases, leaving 16 bases between the germline ends. The CDR3 runs 14 residues. The CDR3 DNA reads as TGTGCCAGCAGTTTGGGTATCTCATCGAACACCATATATTTT. Its protein is CASSLGISSNTIYF.

This clone appeared once. This chain uses TRBV6-1 with TRBJ2-7; a possible D gene is TRBD2 (7 bases). There are 15 residues in the CDR3. The germline CDR1 and CDR2 sequences are MNHNS and SASEGT. V was trimmed by 2 bases and J by 2 bases, leaving 13 bases between them. The CDR3 DNA sequence: TGTGCCAGCAGTGAAAGCGGGACAATGACCTACGAGCAGTACTTC. It encodes CASSESGTMTYEQYF.

The chain employs TRBV15 and TRBJ1-1, with no clear D. This CDR3 region has 15 residues. V shed 0 bases and J shed 1 base, with 9 bases lying between them. In germline, CDR1 is LNHNV, CDR2 YYDKDF (reference sequence). The CDR3 is CATSRDSFSNTEAFF. CDR3 DNA sequence: TGTGCCACCAGCAGAGACAGTTTTTCGAACACTGAAGCTTTCTTT.

This chain uses TRBV10-2 with TRBJ2-3; 9 bases are shared with TRBD2. Germline V lookup: CDR1 WSHSY, CDR2 SAAADI. The CDR3 is made up of 15 amino acids. V was clipped by 3 bases and J by 4 bases; unmatched bases: 5. The CDR3 region is CASSEFQREADTQYF. CDR3 DNA sequence: TGCGCCAGCAGTGAATTTCAGCGGGAGGCAGATACGCAGTATTTT.

This sequence joins TRBV11-1 and TRBJ1-2; weak D call: TRBD1 (5 bases). Germline V gene data show CDR1 as SGHAT and CDR2 as FQDESV (reference sequence). The CDR3 spans 14 residues. V lost 7 bases and J 5 bases, leaving 17 bases between the germline ends. The CDR3 DNA sequence: TGTGCCAGCACCCCGGGAGGGGAGTGGTATGGCTACACCTTC. It yields the protein CASTPGGEWYGYTF.